The subject of this entry is one T cell receptor beta chain. This entry belongs to a study of human T cells and chemical hapten exposure. TCRdb re-called the RACE reads with MiXCR, one entry per CDR3 protein. The sample lists nearly 95,000 distinct CDR3 sequences; more than 9.5% were seen once. After removal of 7 bases from V and 7 bases from J, the junction contained 10 bases not matched to a gene. Germline CDR1 is SQVTM and CDR2 is ANQGSEA. CDR3 size: 13 residues. The time point: patch test 2, 6 weeks after DPC sensitization. The sample's treatment: therapeutic diphenylcyclopropenone sensitization with weekly scalp DPC.

The origin of this receptor is a middle-aged man with alopecia areata. Some clones in this sample may be carry-over from other donors' samples. The chain combines TRBV29-1 with TRBJ2-5; 9 bases map to TRBD2. Sequenced material: whole blood, taken in connection with sensitization to the hapten diphenylcyclopropenone (DPC). CDR3 sequence reads: CSGMIAGEATQYF. In DNA, the CDR3 is TGCAGCGGAATGATAGCGGGAGAAGCGACCCAGTACTTC. Together with reference TRBV29-1 and TRBJ2-5, the CDR3 gives the full variable domain: SAVISQKPSRDICQRGTSLTIQCQVDSQVTMMFWYRQQPGQSLTLIATANQGSEATYESGFVIDKFPISRPNLTFSTLTVSNMSPEDSSIYLCSGMIAGEATQYFGPGTRLLVL.